This record covers a single T cell receptor (beta chain). Its antigen is not identified. Sequencing templates came from extracted RNA that was reverse transcribed into cDNA. Sequenced by immunoSEQ multiplex PCR; TCRdb stores in-frame clones only, minus some. The sample lists about 210,000 clones; more than 45% were seen once. This specimen comes from a study of CD8+ T cells in alopecia areata. General study results and limits: Lesional scalp, especially alopecia totalis/universalis, showed higher clonality than normal scalp.

Trimming removed 6 bases from V and 3 bases from J, with 17 bases in between. This CDR3 is built from 15 residues. The germline V gene encodes CDR1 SGHRS and CDR2 YFSETQ. Treatment in this sample: oral pan-JAK inhibitor, 5-10 mg twice daily. Individuals with alopecia areata gave both lesional scalp punch biopsies and peripheral blood for collection. Separation by sorting yielded CD4+ and CD8+ T cells from PBMCs. The receptor was isolated from a human donor with alopecia areata. The genes are TRBV5-1 and TRBJ2-3; D unresolved. The sample in question was CD4+ T cells sorted from blood, obtained at week 4, from a patient treated with tofacitinib. CDR3 nucleotides: TGCGCCAGCACAACCCGGCTACTAATGACAGATACGCAGTATTTT. It translates to CASTTRLLMTDTQYF.